This section outlines one T cell receptor (beta chain) sequence together with its context. Antigen: not known. This entry belongs to a study of cytomegalovirus exposure and HLA in healthy donors. Study-wide points: Later analysis associated a missense DCLRE1C variant with TCR beta V- and J-gene trimming.

The study ran its PCR with 60 Vbeta and 13 Jbeta primers. Clones were sequenced by immunoSEQ multiplex PCR, and TCRdb holds only the in-frame ones, with some missing. The sample yields about 160,000 clones, around 78% seen once. This receptor was taken from a man aged 40-55 years in good health and CMV-seronegative. Sequencing input: PBMCs.

The CDR3 sequence: CSVVWDRGRGEEFF. Written as DNA, the CDR3 is TGCAGCGTCGTTTGGGACAGGGGGCGCGGAGAGGAGTTCTTC. The V call is TRBV29-1, the J call TRBJ2-1, with 12 positions matching TRBD1. The ends lost 6 bases at V and 14 bases at J; junction bases unmatched: 14. Germline assignment: CDR1 SQVTM and CDR2 ANQGSEA. CDR3 length: 14 residues.